This T cell receptor (beta chain) was found in a study of cytomegalovirus exposure and HLA in healthy donors. The PCR had 60 Vbeta and 13 Jbeta primers. The method was immunoSEQ multiplex PCR; TCRdb's version includes in-frame clones alone and lacks a portion of them. The table records approximately 150,000 clones, around 63% of them present only once. In the case of this clone: Its antigen is currently unknown.

Regarding the study as a whole: Serostatus for CMV was the only available immune exposure information. Among TCR beta chains, those listed as cytomegalovirus-associated numbered over 150.

Germline CDR1 reads MDHEN; CDR2 reads SYDVKM. Trimming shortened V by 2 bases and J by 3 bases, and 4 bases separated the two germline ends. The CDR3 loop spans 12 amino acids. The sequence was obtained from a woman between 18 and 30 years old in good health and CMV-seropositive. The sequenced sample was PBMCs. The chain couples TRBV28 to TRBJ1-1; D not resolved. The CDR3 is CASSLIYTEAFF. In DNA form, the CDR3 reads TGTGCCAGCAGTTTAATCTACACTGAAGCTTTCTTT.